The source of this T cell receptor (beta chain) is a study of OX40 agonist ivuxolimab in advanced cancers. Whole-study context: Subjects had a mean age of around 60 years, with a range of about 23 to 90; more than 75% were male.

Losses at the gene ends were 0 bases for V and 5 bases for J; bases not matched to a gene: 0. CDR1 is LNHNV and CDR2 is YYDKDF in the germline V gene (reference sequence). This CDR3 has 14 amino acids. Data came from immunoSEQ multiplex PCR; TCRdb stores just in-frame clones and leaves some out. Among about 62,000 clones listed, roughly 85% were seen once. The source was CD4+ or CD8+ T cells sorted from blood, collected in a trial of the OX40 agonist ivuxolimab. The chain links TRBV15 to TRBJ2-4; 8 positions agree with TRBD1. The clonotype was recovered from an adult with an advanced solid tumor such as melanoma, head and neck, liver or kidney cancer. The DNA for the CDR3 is TGTGCCACCAGCAGAGACAGGGGGCAAAACATTCAGTACTTC. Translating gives CATSRDRGQNIQYF.